This T cell receptor beta chain was profiled in a study of CD8 T cells in ankylosing spondylitis. Whole-study results and caveats: Reported data indicate significant enrichment of disease-linked clones within matched ankylosing spondylitis synovial fluid. CD8+ cells made up the disease-linked clones, which were relatively rare in peripheral blood. A subset of motif variants has previously been described in the synovial fluid and blood of reactive arthritis. Apparently characteristic of ankylosing spondylitis blood was a TCR beta motif (eight highly homologous variants).

Researchers built TCR beta libraries using quantitative 5'-RACE with molecular barcodes. TCRdb reprocessed the 5' RACE reads with MiXCR, giving one entry per CDR3 protein. The sample carries about 700,000 distinct CDR3 sequences, under 20% recorded once. Comments on this clonotype: The antigen remains unidentified.

Sequencing was carried out using blood, either unsorted or a sorted T cell fraction (not recorded which). The TCR sequence derives from a male donor with ankylosing spondylitis.

In nucleotides, the CDR3 is TGTGCCTGGACTAGGGACTCCCAGGATGAGCAGTTCTTC. It specifies CAWTRDSQDEQFF. V is TRBV30 and J is TRBJ2-1, with D perhaps matching TRBD2 (6 bases). Trimming cost V 4 bases and J 8 bases, with 15 bases left between them. Germline CDR1 GTSNPN, CDR2 SVGIG (reference sequence). This CDR3 is 13 amino acids long.